These T cell receptor beta chains were read from a single sample in a study of cytomegalovirus exposure and HLA in healthy donors. Sequenced by immunoSEQ multiplex PCR; TCRdb stores in-frame clones only, minus some. Its clone listing holds about 200,000 clones. Specimen: PBMCs. The origin of the receptors is a girl aged 2 to 10 in good health and CMV-seropositive. CDR3s include the opening cysteine and the closing phenylalanine or tryptophan. The order of the fields is D gene, J gene, V gene, CDR3 DNA, CDR3 protein. D genes are given only for firm matches.

>TRBD1|TRBJ2-7|TRBV29-1
TGCAGCGTTCCGGGGGCTGGACAGGGGGCGTCATACGAGCAGTACTTC
CSVPGAGQGASYEQYF
>TRBD1|TRBJ2-4|TRBV10-3
TGTGCCATCAGTGAGACCTGGACAGGTAGCTTAGCCAAAAACATTCAGTACTTC
CAISETWTGSLAKNIQYF
>TRBD1|TRBJ2-7|TRBV29-1
TGCAGCGTTGGTGGGCAGGGGGCAGGCTGGGCCTCCTACGAGCAGTACTTC
CSVGGQGAGWASYEQYF
>TRBD1|TRBJ2-1|TRBV5-1
TGCGCCAGCAGGTTACCAGGGGGCGCTGGTAATGAGCAGTTCTTC
CASRLPGGAGNEQFF
>TRBD1|TRBJ1-5|TRBV27
TGTGCCAGCAGTCCGCAACGGGGGACAGGGGGCAATCAGCCCCAGCATTTT
CASSPQRGTGGNQPQHF
>.|TRBJ2-7|TRBV19
TGTGCCAGTAGCCAGGGCTACGAGCAGTACTTC
CASSQGYEQYF
>.|TRBJ2-7|TRBV29-1
TGCAGCGTTGAGGTAACGGCGGGCGAGCAGTACTTC
CSVEVTAGEQYF
>TRBD2|TRBJ2-5|TRBV6-1
TGTGCCAGCAGTGAAGGCGGGACTAGCGGACCTCAGGGGGAGACCCAGTACTTC
CASSEGGTSGPQGETQYF
>.|TRBJ2-1|TRBV5-1
TGCGCCAGCAGCTTCGCGGCGTACAATGAGCAGTTCTTC
CASSFAAYNEQFF
>TRBD2|TRBJ2-7|TRBV7-2
TGTGCCAGCAGCTTAGGGAAACTAGCGGGAGTCTACGAGCAGTACTTC
CASSLGKLAGVYEQYF
>TRBD2|TRBJ2-5|TRBV2
TGTGCCAGCAGCCGTGGGCTAGCGGGACAAGAGACCCAGTACTTC
CASSRGLAGQETQYF
>.|TRBJ2-1|TRBV5-1
TGCGCCAGCAGCCGGGGTCTGAGTAGCCCCTACAATGAGCAGTTCTTC
CASSRGLSSPYNEQFF
>.|TRBJ2-7|TRBV25-1
TGTGCCAGCTCTTACAGGGAGGGCCCTCTCGAGCAGTACTTC
CASSYREGPLEQYF
>.|TRBJ2-1|TRBV9
TGTGCCAGTCAGGGAAATGAGCAGTTCTTC
CASQGNEQFF
>.|TRBJ2-2|TRBV7-9
TGTGCCAGCAGCTTAGGCACCCTACCCGGGGAGCTGTTTTTT
CASSLGTLPGELFF
>.|TRBJ2-1|TRBV27
TGTGCCAGCAGTTTATTGGCCAGGGATGAGCAGTTCTTC
CASSLLARDEQFF
>.|TRBJ1-5|TRBV21-1
TGTGCCAGCAGCAAACTAGGGGGCTCTAGCAATCAGCCCCAGCATTTT
CASSKLGGSSNQPQHF
>.|TRBJ1-1|TRBV27
TGTGCCAGCAGTTTCATCCTGAACACTGAAGCTTTCTTT
CASSFILNTEAFF
>.|TRBJ2-7|TRBV4-2
TGTGCCAGCAGCCAAGCGCCCACCTACGAGCAGTACTTC
CASSQAPTYEQYF
>.|TRBJ1-5|TRBV7-8
TGTGCCAGCAGCTTGTCCGGGAGGGACAATCAGCCCCAGCATTTT
CASSLSGRDNQPQHF
>TRBD1|TRBJ1-5|TRBV6-1
TGCGCCAGCCTGACAGGGGGCTTTAGCAATCAGCCCCAGCATTTT
CASLTGGFSNQPQHF
>TRBD2|TRBJ2-3|TRBV7-9
TGTGCCAGCAGCCCAGGACTAGCGGGCACACATACGCAGTATTTT
CASSPGLAGTHTQYF
>.|TRBJ2-3|TRBV6-1
TGTGCCAGCAGTGAATTCGCAGGGGTCACAGATACGCAGTATTTT
CASSEFAGVTDTQYF